Below are 18 T cell receptor beta chains sequenced from a single sample in a study of cytomegalovirus exposure and HLA in healthy donors. Amplification used 60 Vbeta primers and 13 Jbeta primers. Sequenced by immunoSEQ multiplex PCR; TCRdb stores in-frame clones only, minus some. The sample lists roughly 160,000 clones, 73% seen once, with 5% to 5.5% in the top ten. Sequencing used PBMCs. The receptors stem from a woman aged 18-29 years in good health and CMV-seropositive.

This chain links TRBV27 with TRBJ1-4, with 8 bases fitting TRBD1. There are 17 residues in the CDR3. Germline V gene data show CDR1 as MNHEY and CDR2 as SMNVEV (reference sequence). The junction had 16 bases not matched to a gene; V was cut back by 6 bases and J by 7 bases. The CDR3 nucleotides read TGTGCCAGCAGCCCTAGGACAGGGACTCTCTTGGGTGAAAAACTGTTTTTT. Translated: CASSPRTGTLLGEKLFF.

CDR3: CASRSDRENTEAFF. CDR3 bases: TGTGCCAGCAGGTCGGACAGGGAAAACACTGAAGCTTTCTTT. This sequence joins TRBV6-5 and TRBJ1-1; 8 bases match TRBD1. CDR1 MNHEY and CDR2 SVGAGI come from the germline V gene. The CDR3 runs to 14 residues. With 6 bases clipped from V and 2 bases from J, the junction kept 5 bases outside the gene matches.

The rearrangement uses TRBV11-2 and TRBJ1-6; the D gene is possibly TRBD1 (5 bases). Germline CDR1 and CDR2: SGHAT and FQNNGV. V was clipped by 4 bases and J by 9 bases, with 10 bases between them. The CDR3 sequence is 13 residues long. CDR3 sequence reads: CASSSLGVSPLHF. CDR3 DNA: TGTGCCAGCAGCTCGTTAGGGGTTTCACCCCTCCACTTT.

In this sample, this clone turned up a few times. V usage is TRBV14 and J usage is TRBJ1-2, with D possibly matching TRBD1 (5 bases). Germline CDR1 reads SGHDN; CDR2 reads FVKESK. The CDR3 contains 14 residues. V was shortened by 3 bases and J by 7 bases, with 15 bases between the two germline ends. This CDR3 reads CASSQESWGSGYTF. As DNA, the CDR3 is TGTGCCAGCAGCCAGGAAAGTTGGGGCTCTGGCTACACCTTC. Supplemented by reference TRBV14 and TRBJ1-2, the full variable domain reads EAGVTQFPSHSVIEKGQTVTLRCDPISGHDNLYWYRRVMGKEIKFLLHFVKESKQDESGMPNNRFLAERTGGTYSTLKVQPAELEDSGVYFCASSQESWGSGYTFGSGTRLTVV.

This clone was found a few times. This sequence joins TRBV2 and TRBJ1-4; D is unresolved. The V and J ends lost 3 bases and 16 bases respectively, with 12 bases between them. The CDR3 has 11 residues. Germline CDR1 SNHLY, CDR2 FYNNEI. This CDR3 reads CASSEEGRTFF. Here the CDR3 DNA reads TGTGCCAGCAGTGAGGAGGGTAGGACGTTTTTT.

V is TRBV5-5 and J is TRBJ1-1; no definite D call. CDR1 SGHKS and CDR2 YYEKEE come from the germline V gene (reference sequence). The CDR3 has 15 amino acids. Trimming stripped 0 bases from V and 3 bases from J, with 12 bases between. For the CDR3, the DNA is TGTGCCAGCAGCTTGGTACTTCTTGAGGACACTGAAGCTTTCTTT. Translating it yields CASSLVLLEDTEAFF.

This clone appeared once. The chain employs TRBV28 and TRBJ2-7; 8 bases align to TRBD2. J lost 4 bases, V lost 6 bases, and 17 bases had no gene match. Germline V gene data show CDR1 as MDHEN and CDR2 as SYDVKM. The CDR3 consists of 17 residues. DNA of the CDR3: TGTGCCAGCAGCTCCCATACCCTTGGCGGGGGGCTTTACGAGCAGTACTTC. Translated, it gives CASSSHTLGGGLYEQYF.

J is TRBJ2-7 and V is TRBV6-9; 10 bases agree with TRBD2. Germline-derived CDR1 and CDR2 are MNHGY and SVAAGI. This CDR3 is built from 16 residues. With 6 bases clipped from V and 0 bases from J, the junction kept 8 bases outside the gene matches. The CDR3 DNA sequence: TGTGCCAGCAGAGAACGTCAGCGGGGGGGCTCCTACGAGCAGTACTTC. Translated: CASRERQRGGSYEQYF.

J is TRBJ2-5 and V is TRBV9; tentative D call: TRBD2 (6 bases). This CDR3 spans 15 amino acids. CDR1 SGDLS and CDR2 YYNGEE come from the germline V gene. V was pared by 3 bases and J by 6 bases, with 18 bases between. CDR3 coding DNA: TGTGCCAGCAGCGGCGACCTAGGAGGGACCCAGACCCAGTACTTC. This encodes CASSGDLGGTQTQYF.

The chain combines TRBV27 with TRBJ1-2, with a weak D call TRBD1 (6 bases). Trimming pared 5 bases from V and 4 bases from J, leaving 20 bases between. CDR1 and CDR2 (germline): MNHEY, SMNVEV (reference sequence). CDR3 size: 16 residues. CDR3 in DNA: TGTGCCAGCAGTCCTGCGGGGGCGGGAACCCCCTATGGCTACACCTTC. Translating gives CASSPAGAGTPYGYTF.

This clone was seen more than once but under ten times. The chain employs TRBV4-2 and TRBJ1-5; a possible D gene is TRBD1 (5 bases). The CDR3 totals 15 residues. Trimming pared 1 base from V and 2 bases from J, leaving 9 bases between. Germline CDR1 is LGHNA and CDR2 is YNFKEQ. CDR3 sequence reads: CASSQAQGGNQPQHF. The CDR3 nucleotides are TGTGCCAGCAGCCAAGCCCAGGGCGGCAATCAGCCCCAGCATTTT.

The rearrangement links TRBV7-2 to TRBJ2-7; the match to TRBD2 covers 11 bases. V was pared by 4 bases and J by 0 bases, with 8 bases of the junction left unmatched. CDR3 length equals 17 residues. The germline V gene has CDR1 SGHTA and CDR2 FQGNSA. CDR3 nucleotide sequence: TGTGCCAGCAGCTCAACGGGACTAGCGGATACCTCCTACGAGCAGTACTTC. Translation: CASSSTGLADTSYEQYF.

CDR3: CASSQVAGRGETQYF. The CDR3 nucleotides read TGTGCCAGCAGCCAGGTTGCAGGCCGGGGGGAGACCCAGTACTTC. The V and J genes are TRBV4-2 and TRBJ2-5; D perhaps matches TRBD2 (6 bases). The CDR3 sequence is 15 residues long. The V end was cut by 3 bases, the J end by 5 bases, with 16 bases between. Germline values: CDR1 LGHNA, CDR2 YNFKEQ.

The J gene is TRBJ2-1, the V gene TRBV5-4, with TRBD1 identical over 9 bases. The germline CDR1 and CDR2 sequences are SGHNT and YYREEE (reference sequence). This CDR3 region has 15 residues. Trimming cost V 2 bases and J 2 bases; bases outside gene matches: 2. The CDR3 bases are TGTGCCAGCAGCTTCGGACAGGGGACCTACAATGAGCAGTTCTTC. Encoded protein: CASSFGQGTYNEQFF.

This clone was seen a handful of times. The chain combines TRBV11-2 with TRBJ2-7, with D possibly being TRBD1 (6 bases). The V end was cut by 0 bases, the J end by 4 bases, with 10 bases between. Germline lookup yields CDR1 SGHAT and CDR2 FQNNGV. CDR3 length: 14 amino acids. CDR3 DNA: TGTGCCAGCAGCTTAGACAGGGGAGCGTACGAGCAGTACTTC. Protein sequence: CASSLDRGAYEQYF.

The rearrangement links TRBV7-9 to TRBJ1-5, with D perhaps TRBD1 (6 bases). The CDR3 runs to 15 residues. Looked up from germline, CDR1 is SEHNR and CDR2 is FQNEAQ (reference sequence). Trimming stripped 5 bases from V and 2 bases from J, with 13 bases between. The DNA of the CDR3 is TGTGCCAGCAGCGGAGACAGGAGCGGCAATCAGCCCCAGCATTTT. Its translation is CASSGDRSGNQPQHF.

The chain has TRBV5-1 and TRBJ1-1; TRBD1 matches at 10 bases. Trimming removed 4 bases from V and 5 bases from J; junction bases left unmatched: 5. Germline V gene lookup returns CDR1 SGHRS and CDR2 YFSETQ. The CDR3 length is 14 residues. CDR3 sequence (DNA): TGCGCCAGCAGCGGGACAGGGGATGGGACTGAAGCTTTCTTT. Translating gives CASSGTGDGTEAFF.

This clone appeared once. V gene TRBV7-2 combines with J gene TRBJ2-1, with TRBD2 as a possible D gene (5 bases). The V and J ends lost 2 bases and 0 bases respectively, with 14 bases between them. CDR1 and CDR2 from the germline V gene are SGHTA and FQGNSA. This CDR3 contains 17 residues. The CDR3 DNA follows: TGTGCCAGCAGCTTACAAGGGTCGAGGGCCTCCTACAATGAGCAGTTCTTC. Protein product: CASSLQGSRASYNEQFF.